This TCR beta chain was recorded in a study of T cell responses to AZD1222 COVID-19 vaccine. Germline loops: CDR1 SGHTS, CDR2 YDEGEE. The CDR3 contains 14 residues. Trimming took 4 bases from V and 0 from J, leaving 8 bases between them. This table comes from immunoSEQ multiplex PCR, and its TCRdb copy is limited to in-frame clones, with some not included. Of around 130,000 clones in the sample, 80% to 90% were seen once. The chain recombines TRBV5-8 with TRBJ1-3; D uncertain. The sequencing used peripheral blood, collected on day 0 of AZD1222 vaccination. The TCR sequence derives from an adult in good health. The DNA for the CDR3 is TGTGCCAGCAGCCACTTGAACTCTGGAAACACCATATATTTT. Its protein is CASSHLNSGNTIYF. Filled out from reference TRBV5-8 and TRBJ1-3, the complete variable domain reads EAGVTQSPTHLIKTRGQQATLRCSPISGHTSVYWYQQALGLGLQFLLWYDEGEERNRGNFPPRFSGRQFPNYSSELNVNALELEDSALYLCASSHLNSGNTIYFGEGSWLTVV.